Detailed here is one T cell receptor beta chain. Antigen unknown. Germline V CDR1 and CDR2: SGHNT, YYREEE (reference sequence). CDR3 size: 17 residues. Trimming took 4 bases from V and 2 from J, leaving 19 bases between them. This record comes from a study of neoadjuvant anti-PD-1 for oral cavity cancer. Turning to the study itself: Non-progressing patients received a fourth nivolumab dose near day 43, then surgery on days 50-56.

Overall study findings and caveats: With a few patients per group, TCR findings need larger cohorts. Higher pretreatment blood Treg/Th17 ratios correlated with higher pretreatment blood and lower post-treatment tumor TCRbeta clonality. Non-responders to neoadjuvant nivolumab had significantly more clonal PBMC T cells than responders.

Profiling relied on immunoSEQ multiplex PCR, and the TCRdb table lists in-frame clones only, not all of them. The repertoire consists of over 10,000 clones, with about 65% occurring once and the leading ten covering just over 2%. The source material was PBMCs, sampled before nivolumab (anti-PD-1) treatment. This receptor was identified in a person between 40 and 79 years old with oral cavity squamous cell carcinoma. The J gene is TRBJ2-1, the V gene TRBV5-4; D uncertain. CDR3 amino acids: CASSPPSNWSPYNEQFF. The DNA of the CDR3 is TGTGCCAGCAGCCCCCCCAGCAACTGGAGCCCCTACAATGAGCAGTTCTTC.